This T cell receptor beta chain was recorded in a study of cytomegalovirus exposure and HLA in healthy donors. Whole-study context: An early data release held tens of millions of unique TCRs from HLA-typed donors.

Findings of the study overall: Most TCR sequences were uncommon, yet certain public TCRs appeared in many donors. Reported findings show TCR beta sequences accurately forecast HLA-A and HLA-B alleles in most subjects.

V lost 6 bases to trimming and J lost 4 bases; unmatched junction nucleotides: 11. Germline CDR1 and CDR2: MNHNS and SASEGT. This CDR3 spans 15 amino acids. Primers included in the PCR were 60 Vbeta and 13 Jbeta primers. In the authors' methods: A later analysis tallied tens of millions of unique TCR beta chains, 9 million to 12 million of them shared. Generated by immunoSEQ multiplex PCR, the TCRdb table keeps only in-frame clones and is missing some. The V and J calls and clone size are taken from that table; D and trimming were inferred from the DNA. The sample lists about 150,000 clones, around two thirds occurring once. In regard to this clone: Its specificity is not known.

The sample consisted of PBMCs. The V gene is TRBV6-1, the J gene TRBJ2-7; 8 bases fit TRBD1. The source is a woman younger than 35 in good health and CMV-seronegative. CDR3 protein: CASRGDVDRVYEQYF. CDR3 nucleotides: TGTGCCAGCAGGGGTGATGTGGACAGGGTGTACGAGCAGTACTTC.